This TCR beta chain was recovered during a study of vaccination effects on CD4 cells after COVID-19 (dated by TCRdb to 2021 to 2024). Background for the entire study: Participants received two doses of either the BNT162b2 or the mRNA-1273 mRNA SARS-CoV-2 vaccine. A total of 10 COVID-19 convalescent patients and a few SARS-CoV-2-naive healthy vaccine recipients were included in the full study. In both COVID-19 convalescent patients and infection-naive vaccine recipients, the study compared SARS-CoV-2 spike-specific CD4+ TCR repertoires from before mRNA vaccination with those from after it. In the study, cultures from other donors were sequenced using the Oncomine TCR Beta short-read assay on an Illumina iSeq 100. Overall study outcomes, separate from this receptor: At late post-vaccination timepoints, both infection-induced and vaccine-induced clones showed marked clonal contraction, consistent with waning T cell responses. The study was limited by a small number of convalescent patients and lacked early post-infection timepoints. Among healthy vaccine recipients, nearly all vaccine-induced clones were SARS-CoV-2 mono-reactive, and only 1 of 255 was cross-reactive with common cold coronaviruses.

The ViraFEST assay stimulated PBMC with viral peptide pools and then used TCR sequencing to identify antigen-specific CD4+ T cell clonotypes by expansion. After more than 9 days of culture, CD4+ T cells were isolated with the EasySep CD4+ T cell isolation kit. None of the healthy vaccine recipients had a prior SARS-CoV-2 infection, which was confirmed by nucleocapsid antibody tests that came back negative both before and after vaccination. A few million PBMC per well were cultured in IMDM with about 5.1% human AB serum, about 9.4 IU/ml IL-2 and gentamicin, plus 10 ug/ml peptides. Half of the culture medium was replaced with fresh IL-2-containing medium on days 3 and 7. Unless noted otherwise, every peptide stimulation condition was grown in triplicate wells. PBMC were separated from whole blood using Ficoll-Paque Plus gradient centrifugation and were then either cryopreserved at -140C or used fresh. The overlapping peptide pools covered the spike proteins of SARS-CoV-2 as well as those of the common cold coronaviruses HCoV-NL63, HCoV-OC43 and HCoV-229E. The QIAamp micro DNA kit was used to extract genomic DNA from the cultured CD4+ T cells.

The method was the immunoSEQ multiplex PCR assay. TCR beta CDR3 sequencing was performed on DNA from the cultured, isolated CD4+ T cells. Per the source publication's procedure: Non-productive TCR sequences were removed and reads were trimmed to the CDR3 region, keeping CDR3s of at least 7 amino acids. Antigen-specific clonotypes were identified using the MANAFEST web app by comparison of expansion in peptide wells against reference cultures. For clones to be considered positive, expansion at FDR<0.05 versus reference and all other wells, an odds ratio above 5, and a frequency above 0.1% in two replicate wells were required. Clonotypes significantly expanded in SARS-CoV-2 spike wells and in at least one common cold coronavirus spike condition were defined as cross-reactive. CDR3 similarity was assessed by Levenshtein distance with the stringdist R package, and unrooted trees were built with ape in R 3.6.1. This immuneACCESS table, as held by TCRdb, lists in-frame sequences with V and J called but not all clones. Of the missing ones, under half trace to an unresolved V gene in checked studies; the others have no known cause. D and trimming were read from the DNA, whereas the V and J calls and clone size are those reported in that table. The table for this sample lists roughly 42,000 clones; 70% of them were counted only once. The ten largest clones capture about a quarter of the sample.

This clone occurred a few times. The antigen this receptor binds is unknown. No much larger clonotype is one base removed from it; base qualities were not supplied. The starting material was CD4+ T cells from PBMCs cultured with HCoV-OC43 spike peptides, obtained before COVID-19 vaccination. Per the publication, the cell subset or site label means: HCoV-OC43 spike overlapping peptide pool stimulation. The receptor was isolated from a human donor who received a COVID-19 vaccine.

The CDR3 amino acid sequence is: CASSSAGVAEAFF. DNA sequence: TGTGCCAGCAGCAGCGCAGGGGTAGCTGAAGCTTTCTTT. This chain joins TRBV5-6 to TRBJ1-1, and perhaps TRBD1 as D gene, on 6 matching bases. Based on the germline V gene, the CDR1 and CDR2 sequences are SGHDT and YYEEEE. From cysteine to phenylalanine, the CDR3 is 13 amino acids long. Just CDR3 DNA is preserved here, 39 bases in frame from base 1. V gives up 4 bases and J gives up 6 bases, and the segment between their germline ends measures 13 bases.